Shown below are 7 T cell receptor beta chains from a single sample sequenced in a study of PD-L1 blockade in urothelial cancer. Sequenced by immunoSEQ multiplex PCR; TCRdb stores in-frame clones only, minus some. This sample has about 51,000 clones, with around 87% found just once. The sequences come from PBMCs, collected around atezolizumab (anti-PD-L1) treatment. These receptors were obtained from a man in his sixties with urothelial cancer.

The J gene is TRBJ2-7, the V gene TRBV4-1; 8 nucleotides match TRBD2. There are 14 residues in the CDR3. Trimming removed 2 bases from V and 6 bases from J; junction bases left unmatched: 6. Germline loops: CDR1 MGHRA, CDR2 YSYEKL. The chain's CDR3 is CASSQSGGAGEQYF. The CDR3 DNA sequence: TGCGCCAGCAGCCAATCCGGGGGGGCGGGCGAGCAGTACTTC.

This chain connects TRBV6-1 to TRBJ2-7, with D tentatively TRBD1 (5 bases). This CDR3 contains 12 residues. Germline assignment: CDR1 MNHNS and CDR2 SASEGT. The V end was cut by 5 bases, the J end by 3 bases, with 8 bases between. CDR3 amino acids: CASSFDSYEQYF. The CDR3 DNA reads TGTGCCAGCAGTTTCGACAGCTACGAGCAGTACTTC.

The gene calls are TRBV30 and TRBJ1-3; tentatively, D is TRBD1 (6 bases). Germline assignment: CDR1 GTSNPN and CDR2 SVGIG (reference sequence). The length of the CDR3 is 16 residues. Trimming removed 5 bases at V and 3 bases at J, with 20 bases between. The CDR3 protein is CAWGLRTAFFGNTIYF. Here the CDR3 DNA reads TGTGCCTGGGGCCTTCGGACAGCTTTTTTTGGAAACACCATATATTTT.

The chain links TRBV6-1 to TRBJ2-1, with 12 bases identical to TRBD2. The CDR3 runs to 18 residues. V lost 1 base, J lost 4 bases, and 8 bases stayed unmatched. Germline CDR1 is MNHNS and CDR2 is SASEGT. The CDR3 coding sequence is TGTGCCAGCAGTGAAGTGTCGCGGGGGACTAGCGGGTACAATGAGCAGTTCTTC. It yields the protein CASSEVSRGTSGYNEQFF.

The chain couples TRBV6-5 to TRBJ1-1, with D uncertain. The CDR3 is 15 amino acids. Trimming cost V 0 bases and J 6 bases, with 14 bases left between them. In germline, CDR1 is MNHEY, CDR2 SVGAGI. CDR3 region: CASSYSIYGVAEAFF. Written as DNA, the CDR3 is TGTGCCAGCAGTTACTCAATATACGGGGTGGCTGAAGCTTTCTTT.

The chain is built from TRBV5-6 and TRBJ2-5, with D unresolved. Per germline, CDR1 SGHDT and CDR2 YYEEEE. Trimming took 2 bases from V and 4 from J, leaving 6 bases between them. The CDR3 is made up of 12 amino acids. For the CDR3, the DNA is TGTGCCAGCAGCTTATCCTCAGAGACCCAGTACTTC. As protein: CASSLSSETQYF.

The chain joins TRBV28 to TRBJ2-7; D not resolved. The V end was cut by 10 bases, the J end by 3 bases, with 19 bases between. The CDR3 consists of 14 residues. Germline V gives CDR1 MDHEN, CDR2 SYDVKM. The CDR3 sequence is CATGAPGLYYEQYF. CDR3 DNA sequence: TGTGCCACCGGAGCCCCCGGCCTATACTACGAGCAGTACTTC.